The clone carrying this T cell receptor (beta chain) was observed at least ten times. Its target is not known. The V gene's germline CDR1 is MNHEY and CDR2 SVGEGT. The CDR3 has 13 amino acids. V shed 3 bases and J shed 2 bases, with 6 bases lying between them. This specimen comes from a study of T cell repertoires in cytomegalovirus infection. Broader study findings: Ex vivo, HLA-C-restricted CMV-specific TCR beta clonotypes prevailed over the rest of the response.

MiXCR was run by TCRdb on the reads, yielding one entry per CDR3 protein. The sample lists some 300,000 distinct CDR3 sequences; 9.6% were seen once. This TCR was sampled from a human donor in good health (CMV status not recorded). Some clones in this sample may be carry-over from other donors' samples. Specimen: PBMCs. V gene TRBV6-2 or TRBV6-3 combines with J gene TRBJ2-3; no definite D call. The DNA of the CDR3 is TGTGCCAGCAGTTATCGGTTCACAGATACGCAGTATTTT. Translated, it gives CASSYRFTDTQYF.